The rows below give T cell receptor beta chains drawn from one sample of a study of cytotoxic CD8 clonotypes in ibrutinib-treated CLL. Repertoires were generated with immunoSEQ multiplex PCR, while TCRdb's copy carries only in-frame clones and drops some. This sample yields about 32,000 clones, of which about 70% are seen a single time; around 17% belongs to the top ten. The sequencing used PBMCs, collected at disease progression, from a patient treated with ibrutinib. The source is a human donor with chronic lymphocytic leukemia. The CDR3 runs from the conserved cysteine through the conserved F or W. The order of the fields is V gene, J gene, CDR3 length, clone size, D gene, CDR3 protein, CDR3 DNA. A D gene is named only where the DNA matches it firmly. Clone size is given for some rows only: seen once, a few or many times, or a class if the clone is expanded.

TRBV15	TRBJ2-7	15	.	.	CATTREKGVSYEQYF	TGTGCCACCACCCGAGAGAAGGGAGTGAGCTACGAGCAGTACTTC
TRBV6-6	TRBJ1-6	15	.	TRBD1	CASRLNPQGASPLHF	TGTGCCAGCCGGCTCAATCCGCAGGGGGCGTCACCCCTCCACTTT
TRBV7-8	TRBJ1-1	15	.	.	CASSLVDRMNTEAFF	TGTGCCAGCAGCTTAGTGGACAGAATGAACACTGAAGCTTTCTTT
TRBV6-5	TRBJ2-1	14	few	TRBD2	CASSYRGEPNEQFF	TGTGCCAGCAGTTACCGGGGGGAACCCAATGAGCAGTTCTTC
TRBV5-6	TRBJ1-2	12	few	.	CATSRANYGYTF	TGTGCCACCTCTCGCGCTAACTATGGCTACACCTTC
TRBV6-1	TRBJ1-3	15	.	.	CASTLGPSSGNTIYF	TGTGCCAGCACCCTGGGACCCAGCTCTGGAAACACCATATATTTT
TRBV4-1	TRBJ2-3	18	.	TRBD2	CASSQGGMAGGSTDTQYF	TGCGCCAGCAGCCAAGGTGGTATGGCGGGGGGTAGCACAGATACGCAGTATTTT
TRBV27	TRBJ1-2	14	.	.	CASSLTGRGYGYTF	TGTGCCAGCAGTTTGACGGGTAGGGGGTATGGCTACACCTTC
TRBV10-1	TRBJ2-2	15	few	.	CASSFGGVGAGELFF	TGCGCCAGCAGCTTCGGAGGGGTAGGCGCCGGGGAGCTGTTTTTT
TRBV5-6	TRBJ2-6	13	.	.	CASSLRGANVLTF	TGTGCCAGCAGCTTGCGCGGGGCCAACGTCCTGACTTTC
TRBV6-5	TRBJ1-1	11	.	.	CASISRRIAFF	TGTGCCAGCATCTCTCGGAGGATAGCTTTCTTT
TRBV5-1	TRBJ2-7	15	.	TRBD2	CASSPTVGSGGEQYF	TGCGCCAGCAGCCCGACGGTTGGCAGCGGGGGCGAGCAGTACTTC
TRBV5-1	TRBJ2-6	17	.	.	CASSLTSMSSGANVLTF	TGCGCCAGCAGCTTAACATCTATGAGCTCTGGGGCCAACGTCCTGACTTTC
TRBV11-2	TRBJ1-1	14	.	.	CASSPEGSITEAFF	TGTGCCAGCAGCCCCGAAGGATCGATAACTGAAGCTTTCTTT
TRBV9	TRBJ1-2	14	.	.	CASSVSTRAYGYTF	TGTGCCAGCAGCGTCAGTACCAGGGCCTATGGCTACACCTTC
TRBV11-2	TRBJ1-3	15	.	TRBD1	CASSPDRVAGNTIYF	TGTGCCAGCAGCCCAGACAGGGTCGCGGGAAACACCATATATTTT
TRBV29-1	TRBJ1-2	14	.	.	CSVEDQGGWYGYTF	TGCAGCGTTGAAGATCAAGGGGGGTGGTATGGCTACACCTTC
TRBV5-5	TRBJ2-2	16	few	TRBD2	CASSLRLAGETGELFF	TGTGCCAGCAGCTTGCGACTAGCGGGCGAGACCGGGGAGCTGTTTTTT
TRBV6-1	TRBJ2-5	14	once	.	CASSEGVFLETQYF	TGTGCCAGCAGTGAGGGAGTTTTTTTGGAGACCCAGTACTTC
TRBV5-5	TRBJ1-5	15	.	.	CASSLGVGGNQPQHF	TGTGCCAGCAGCTTGGGGGTGGGAGGTAATCAGCCCCAGCATTTT
TRBV29-1	TRBJ2-2	11	.	.	CSVDRDGELFF	TGCAGCGTTGACCGGGACGGGGAGCTGTTTTTT
TRBV7-8	TRBJ1-3	15	.	.	CASSLARGSGNTIYF	TGTGCCAGCAGCTTAGCCCGGGGCTCTGGAAACACCATATATTTT
TRBV10-2	TRBJ1-1	13	.	.	CASNWDVETEAFF	TGCGCCAGCAACTGGGACGTAGAAACTGAAGCTTTCTTT
TRBV7-6	TRBJ2-5	14	.	.	CASSLALGARTQYF	TGTGCCAGCAGCTTAGCGTTGGGGGCGCGGACCCAGTACTTC
TRBV14	TRBJ1-1	13	.	TRBD1	CASSLDRASEAFF	TGTGCCAGCAGCCTCGACAGGGCCTCTGAAGCTTTCTTT
TRBV6-4	TRBJ2-7	13	.	TRBD2	CASSVLAGGEQYF	TGTGCCAGCAGTGTGTTAGCGGGGGGTGAGCAGTACTTC